A single sample is the source of the 12 T cell receptor beta chains below, sequenced in a study of control samples from healthy donors and cancer patients (dated by TCRdb to about 2020). Libraries were prepared through the immunoSEQ multiplex PCR assay. TCRdb re-hosts the immuneACCESS table, in-frame sequences only. Its copies lack some clones; in the studies checked, an unresolved V gene accounts for under half of them, and the cause for the rest is not known. Within this sample are under 200,000 clones, with around 94% of them counted one time only. 11% to 15% of the sample is in the top ten clones. Sequencing was done on a sample of PBMCs. The receptor source for this set is a man in his 60s with colorectal cancer.

This chain links TRBV19 with TRBJ1-2; 7 bases match TRBD1. The CDR3 extends over 15 amino acids. Germline trimming cut 3 bases from V and 8 bases from J; bases unmatched to any gene: 12. CDR1 is LNHDA, CDR2 SQIVND, per germline (reference sequence). For the CDR3, the DNA is TGTGCCAGTAGTATTGATGAGGGGGCCGTACGGGGCTACACCTTC. It is translated as CASSIDEGAVRGYTF.

The J gene is TRBJ1-2, the V gene TRBV7-6; possibly TRBD1 for D (5 bases). The V gene lost 1 base and the J gene lost 4 bases, with 16 bases spanning the gap. The V gene's germline CDR1 is SGHVS and CDR2 FNYEAQ. There are 16 residues in the CDR3. The CDR3 sequence: CASSLDSLGRGYGYTF. The CDR3 DNA sequence: TGTGCCAGCAGCTTAGACAGCCTCGGGAGGGGCTATGGCTACACCTTC. Combining the CDR3 with reference TRBV7-6 and TRBJ1-2 gives the whole variable domain GAGVSQSPRYKVTKRGQDVALRCDPISGHVSLYWYRQALGQGPEFLTYFNYEAQQDKSGLPNDRFSAERPEGSISTLTIQRTEQRDSAMYRCASSLDSLGRGYGYTFGSGTRLTVV.

The chain couples TRBV6-5 to TRBJ1-5, with no clear D. Trimming removed 7 bases from V and 7 bases from J, with 14 bases in between. CDR3 length: 13 residues. CDR1 and CDR2 (germline): MNHEY, SVGAGI. The CDR3 is CASIEGKGQPQHF. The DNA for the CDR3 is TGTGCCAGCATAGAGGGAAAGGGACAGCCCCAGCATTTT.

The chain has TRBV19 and TRBJ2-5; TRBD2 aligns across 13 bases. Looked up from germline, CDR1 is LNHDA and CDR2 is SQIVND (reference sequence). V trimming: 2 bases; J trimming: 2 bases; junction bases outside the gene matches: 2. The CDR3 runs 16 residues. The CDR3 here is CASSIWTSGGQETQYF. CDR3 nucleotides: TGTGCCAGTAGTATATGGACTAGCGGGGGACAAGAGACCCAGTACTTC.

A remark on this clone: The same CDR3 can be traced to other DNA sequences in this sample. V is TRBV3-1 (or the pseudogene TRBV3-2) and J is TRBJ2-5, with D possibly TRBD2 on 5 matching bases. The germline V gene has CDR1 LGHDT and CDR2 YNNKEL (reference sequence). V was pared by 4 bases and J by 4 bases, with 13 bases between. The CDR3 consists of 14 residues. CDR3 sequence: CASSPSRAGETQYF. In DNA, the CDR3 is TGTGCCAGCAGCCCTTCGAGGGCGGGAGAGACCCAGTACTTC.

The chain joins TRBV6-5 to TRBJ1-6; D is perhaps TRBD1 (5 bases). The CDR3 runs to 15 residues. The germline V gene has CDR1 MNHEY and CDR2 SVGAGI. V lost 3 bases, J lost 5 bases, and 11 bases lay in between. In DNA form, the CDR3 reads TGTGCCAGCAGTTATAGGGGTACCGATAATTCACCCCTCCACTTT. Encoded protein: CASSYRGTDNSPLHF.

The chain recombines TRBV6-1 with TRBJ1-1; unclear D gene. The CDR3 has 14 residues. Germline CDR1 reads MNHNS; CDR2 reads SASEGT. Trimming cost V 0 bases and J 8 bases, with 13 bases left between them. For the CDR3, the DNA is TGTGCCAGCAGTGAAGCGCCGCACATCGGAGAAGCTTTCTTT. Translation gives CASSEAPHIGEAFF.

The rearrangement links TRBV7-8 to TRBJ1-5; 7 bases are a match to TRBD1. The germline V gene encodes CDR1 SGHVS and CDR2 FQNEAQ. The CDR3 sequence is 17 residues long. Trimming cost V 5 bases and J 3 bases; bases outside gene matches: 13. CDR3 residues: CASSRGARTGYNQPQHF. DNA of the CDR3: TGTGCCAGCAGCCGGGGTGCCAGGACAGGATACAATCAGCCCCAGCATTTT.

This sequence joins TRBV5-1 and TRBJ2-2; no firm D call. CDR1 and CDR2 (germline): SGHRS, YFSETQ. The CDR3 totals 16 residues. V was pared by 0 bases and J by 5 bases, with 14 bases between. The CDR3 region is CASSLEGSIGTGELFF. The CDR3 coding sequence is TGCGCCAGCAGCTTGGAAGGTTCGATCGGGACCGGGGAGCTGTTTTTT.

This clone was seen a handful of times. Within the sample, other DNA sequences also encode this same CDR3. This chain joins TRBV5-1 and TRBJ2-3, with 8 positions matching TRBD2. The CDR3 covers 15 residues. Germline V gene data show CDR1 as SGHRS and CDR2 as YFSETQ. Trimming removed 0 bases from V and 1 base from J; junction bases left unmatched: 1. CDR3 amino acids: CASSLELAGTDTQYF. In nucleotides, the CDR3 is TGCGCCAGCAGCTTGGAACTAGCGGGCACAGATACGCAGTATTTT.

The chain recombines TRBV5-4 with TRBJ2-2; weak D call: TRBD1 (6 bases). Germline-derived CDR1 and CDR2 are SGHNT and YYREEE (reference sequence). V shed 0 bases and J shed 6 bases, with 15 bases lying between them. CDR3 size: 16 residues. CDR3 sequence reads: CASSLAGRGTAGELFF. The DNA of the CDR3 is TGTGCCAGCAGCTTGGCCGGCAGGGGTACTGCCGGGGAGCTGTTTTTT.

The chain uses TRBV5-1 and TRBJ2-5, with 7 nucleotides matching TRBD1. Germline lookup yields CDR1 SGHRS and CDR2 YFSETQ. V lost 5 bases, J lost 1 base, and 5 bases stayed unmatched. The CDR3 has 14 residues. The CDR3 is CASRQGLAQETQYF. In DNA, the CDR3 is TGCGCCAGCAGACAGGGGTTGGCCCAAGAGACCCAGTACTTC.